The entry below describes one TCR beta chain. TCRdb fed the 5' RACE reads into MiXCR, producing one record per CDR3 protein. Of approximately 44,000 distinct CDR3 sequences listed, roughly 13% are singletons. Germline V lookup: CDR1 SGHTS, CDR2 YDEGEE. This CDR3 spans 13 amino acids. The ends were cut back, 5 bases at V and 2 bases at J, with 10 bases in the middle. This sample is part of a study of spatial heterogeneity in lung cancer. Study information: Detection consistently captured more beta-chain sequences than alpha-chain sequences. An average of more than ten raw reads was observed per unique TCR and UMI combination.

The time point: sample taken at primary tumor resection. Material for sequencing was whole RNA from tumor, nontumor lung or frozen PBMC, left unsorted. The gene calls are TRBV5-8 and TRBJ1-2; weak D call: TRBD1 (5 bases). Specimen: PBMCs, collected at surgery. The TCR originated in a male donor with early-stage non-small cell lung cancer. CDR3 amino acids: CASRIRGNYGYTF. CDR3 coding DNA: TGTGCCAGCAGGATCCGGGGGAACTATGGCTACACCTTC.